This T cell receptor beta chain was captured in a study of cytomegalovirus exposure and HLA in healthy donors (dated by TCRdb to the late 2010s). For the study in its entirety: According to an earlier analysis of 587 of the donors, about 180 million T cells yielded some 120 million unique TCR beta sequences and 276 Gb of sequence data. The study was designed to test whether signatures of past pathogen exposure could be identified by cataloging public T cell receptors. A later genetic analysis took genome-wide SNP genotypes for about three fifths of the roughly 670 donors and used that subset as a discovery cohort. The genetic ancestry cluster associated with self-reported Caucasian donors included 70% to 85% of the 300 to 400 genotyped donors. To predict cytomegalovirus infection status, the study combined high-throughput TCR immunosequencing, statistical association of individual TCRs with disease status, and machine learning. In addition to the first cohort of around 670 subjects, a separate validation cohort of 120 different subjects was used. Donor age, sex, ethnicity and CMV serostatus were collected together with the repertoire data. The T cell repertoires of around 670 subjects were profiled by immunosequencing and related to cytomegalovirus serostatus. The number of donors typed differed by locus, with 629-630 for A, B, C, DRB1 and DQB1, over 500 for DQA1, 600 to 610 for DPA1, and 472 for DPB1. Every repertoire in the discovery cohort had been generated on one and the same sequencing platform. In the later analysis, no new phenotypic data were used to find candidate immune exposures; instead, reliance was placed on TCR beta sequences and their occurrence across donors. An earlier analysis of several hundred of the donors applied high-throughput TCR beta sequencing to assess whether each TCR beta V gene segment acted as functional or pseudogenic. Among 300 to 500 genotyped donors of the cohort, an average of around 250,000 unique TCR beta nucleotide sequences was sequenced per donor, of which about 18% were non-productive. Both class I and class II loci were covered by HLA typing, at four-digit resolution. A later analysis re-examined previously published TCR beta repertoires from 500 to 700 donors and added high-resolution HLA genotyping to investigate patterns of TCR occurrence. Several DR-DQ haplotypes were handled as single units for association and clustering because linkage in the cohort was strong. An early release covering 500 to 750 HLA-typed donors comprised about 300 gigabases of sequencing data and roughly 86 million unique TCR sequences. Findings and caveats that apply to the study as a whole: A cluster of highly shared sequence variants was judged likely to represent a technical artifact of the sequencing pipeline. Presence/absence analyses assumed roughly uniform sequencing depth across donors, an assumption that may not hold. The classifier was reported to diagnose cytomegalovirus status with high specificity and sensitivity in both the original and validation cohorts. Correlated functional status among segregating V segments might reflect linkage disequilibrium, but an unknown experimental factor could not be ruled out. A later analysis reported that several top co-occurrence clusters appeared linked to parvovirus B19, influenza, CMV and Epstein-Barr virus. In a later analysis, HLA-associated TCR beta chains showed more clonal expansion and lower generation probabilities than non-associated chains that were equally common. Because HLA typing was missing for some donors at each locus, association tests included only the typed subset. In a later genetic analysis, fewer N-insertions in productive TCRs were reported among donors in an Asian-associated ancestry cluster than the roughly 700-donor mean. In a later genetic analysis, a missense DCLRE1C variant was associated with V-gene and J-gene trimming of TCR beta chains, and the association was replicated in an independent cohort. A few of the identified cytomegalovirus-associated TCR beta chains were confirmed in vitro to be specific for cytomegalovirus antigens. While some public TCRs were present in many individuals, most TCR sequences turned up only very rarely across donors. The cohort was sequenced for TCR beta chains only, and without alpha or paired-chain data the features that could be detected were limited. A total of about 150 TCR beta chains were listed by the study as associated with cytomegalovirus. At a false discovery rate of 0.05, a later analysis linked 16,000 or so TCR beta sequences to specific HLA alleles. According to the authors, the approach could potentially be generalized to other disease states and immunological phenotypes. A later analysis found that most CMV-associated TCR beta chains appeared HLA-restricted, with HLA associations seemingly driven largely by CMV exposure. A further reported finding was that TCR beta sequences accurately predicted the HLA-A and HLA-B alleles for most subjects in the first cohort. Because counts were too low, 15 to 20 rarely observed V segments, including chromosome 9 orphons, were excluded from the earlier analysis of about 500 of the donors. A later analysis found that TCR association rates varied across HLA loci, with DRB1 alleles showing the most associated TCRs and HLA-C alleles the fewest. CMV serostatus was the only immune exposure information available for the cohort. In an earlier analysis of around 500 of the donors, most TCR beta V segments appeared in productive rearrangements about 87% or about 30% of the time, broadly matching IMGT annotations. When HLA alleles, especially DR and DQ, strongly co-occurred, TCR associations were difficult to assign to individual alleles.

Libraries came from the immunoSEQ multiplex PCR assay. The multiplex PCR relied on a mix of 60 forward primers for TCR Vbeta segments and 13 reverse primers for TCR Jbeta segments. A multiplex PCR assay on genomic DNA amplified the CDR3 region of rearranged TCR beta genes. On the Illumina HiSeq System, the amplified TCR beta libraries were sequenced as 87-base-pair reads. The authors' analysis ran thus. A later analysis tallied 75 million to 95 million unique TCR beta chains across the 640 or so repertoires, and about 10 million of those chains were shared by two or more donors. Raw reads were error-corrected and collapsed into unique sequences with a nearest-neighbor algorithm that merged closely related sequences to remove PCR and sequencing errors. V, D and J gene segments were assigned by aligning CDR3 sequences to IMGT reference sequences. For a sequence to be retained, at least a six-nucleotide match to both a V gene segment and a J gene segment was required. A rearrangement was called productive if the CDR3 had no stop codons and remained in frame with V and J, and every other rearrangement was called non-productive. Following IMGT convention, CDR3 was defined as the stretch from the second conserved V-encoded cysteine up to the conserved J-encoded phenylalanine. The earlier analysis of more than 450 of the donors excluded sequences that lacked an unambiguous match to a single V gene segment. An earlier analysis of over 450 of the donors classified V segments as functional when productive rearrangements were above 56.7% and as segregating when the standard deviation between donors was above 5%. A statistical classification framework was built to diagnose cytomegalovirus status from the catalog of TCR beta chain sequences. V and J gene assignment, in a later analysis, came from comparing TCR nucleotide sequences with IMGT/GENE-DB human TR gene sequences. The TCRdist pipeline was used in a later analysis to assign CDR3 sequences and most-parsimonious VDJ recombination scenarios. In a later analysis, each TCR beta chain was defined by its CDR3 amino acid sequence together with its V-gene family, and reads without a unique V-gene family were excluded. To address suspected cross-contamination and a sequencing artifact, a later analysis removed several hundred highly shared, low-generation-probability nucleotide sequences. For each public chain, a later analysis derived a clonal expansion index from normalized ranks of inferred template counts within each repertoire. In a later analysis, generation probabilities were computed using a VDJ recombination model fitted to out-of-frame rearrangements, and the results were checked against IGoR. A later analysis scored TCR-TCR, TCR-HLA and TCR-CMV co-occurrence with hypergeometric tests, applying a repertoire-size bias correction to TCR pairs. False discovery rates were estimated in a later analysis by permuting HLA or CMV assignments 20 times. In a later analysis, co-occurring TCRs were grouped using DBSCAN, and TCRdist sequence similarity was added for clustering within HLA-allele-positive subsets. Co-occurrence clustering excluded repertoires with fewer than 30,000 or more than 120,000 public chains, plus five with anomalous nucleotide sharing. Imported from immuneACCESS, the table was reduced by TCRdb to in-frame sequences with V and J called. These copies leave out some clones; in studies compared against another copy, an unresolved V gene accounts for under half, and the cause of the remainder is not known. V, J and clone size reflect that table, while D and trimming were determined from the DNA. This specimen's table enumerates 95,000 to 150,000 clones. The biggest ten clones account for around 2.4% of the sample.

The cohort comprised more than 550 healthy bone marrow donors. All cohort members were sampled while nominally healthy, although unrecorded immune exposures were likely present. The donor tested CMV seronegative, placing the donor among the roughly 340 seronegative members of the cohort. Each donor provided a peripheral blood sample, and peripheral blood mononuclear cells were used for TCR beta sequencing. Genomic DNA was extracted from the blood cell samples with the Qiagen DNeasy Blood Extraction Kit. In the case of this clone: Its antigen specificity is not known.

The sample taken for sequencing was PBMCs. This sequence was found in a man aged 40-49 years in good health and CMV-seronegative.

The CDR3 in this case is CASSQRPALYEQYF. The DNA is TGTGCCAGCAGCCAGCGGCCGGCCTTATACGAGCAGTACTTC. The chain links TRBV4-2 with TRBJ2-5, with no reliable assignment of the D segment. The DNA matches TRBJ2-7 better at its end, which makes the J call doubtful. The germline V gene provides CDR1 LGHNA and CDR2 YNFKEQ. The cysteine opens and the phenylalanine closes a CDR3 of 14 amino acids. Just CDR3 DNA is preserved here, 42 bases in frame from base 1.